This T cell receptor (beta chain) was sequenced in a study of beta chain features in type 1 diabetes. The isolated RNA, all of it, was reverse transcribed, so expressed TCRB transcripts were what got sequenced. Some clones are missing from TCRdb's copy, which holds only in-frame ones; the method was immunoSEQ multiplex PCR. The sample includes 600,000 to 700,000 clones, roughly 12% of them seen just once. A note on this clone: Its antigen is unidentified.

The V gene end was trimmed by 7 bases and the J gene end by 5 bases; junction bases not matched to a gene: 13. The CDR3 sequence is 15 residues long. From germline, CDR1 is SGDLS and CDR2 YYNGEE. General study results and limits: A potential PCR bias toward shorter templates would be equal in patient and control samples. TCRB CDR3 length was moderately but significantly reduced in all four CD4+ subsets of Type 1 diabetes patients.

The specimen sequenced was naive CD4+ T cells from blood. The genes are TRBV9 and TRBJ2-5; the match to TRBD1 covers 8 bases. The TCR was taken from a man aged 30-40 years with type 1 diabetes. CDR3 residues: CASAPLGTGGETQYF. In DNA, the CDR3 is TGTGCCAGCGCGCCCTTGGGAACAGGGGGGGAGACCCAGTACTTC. Based on the CDR3 plus reference TRBV9 and TRBJ2-5, the full variable domain is DSGVTQTPKHLITATGQRVTLRCSPRSGDLSVYWYQQSLDQGLQFLIQYYNGEERAKGNILERFSAQQFPDLHSELNLSSLELGDSALYFCASAPLGTGGETQYFGPGTRLLVL.